This TCR beta chain stems from a study of cytomegalovirus exposure and HLA in healthy donors. Findings of the study overall: Previously analyzed data showed that most TCR beta V segments were productive at a frequency of about 87% or about 30%. Most TCRs appeared rarely, but some public TCRs recurred in many donors.

The PCR used 60 Vbeta and 13 Jbeta primers. The assay was immunoSEQ multiplex PCR, and TCRdb's table has in-frame clones only and misses some. Its listing shows 150,000 or so clones. Of note for this clone: What it recognizes is unknown.

The germline V gene has CDR1 MNHEY and CDR2 SMNVEV (reference sequence). This CDR3 is built from 16 residues. The V end was cut by 6 bases, the J end by 3 bases, with 21 bases between. The chain is built from TRBV27 and TRBJ2-7; perhaps TRBD1 as D (6 bases). Source material: PBMCs. This receptor was obtained from a woman aged 45 to 65 in good health and CMV-seronegative. CDR3: CASSPSSGELLYEQYF. The CDR3 nucleotides read TGTGCCAGCAGCCCTTCTTCAGGGGAGCTCCTCTACGAGCAGTACTTC.